The TCR beta chain under discussion was sequenced for a study of preoperative IRX-2 immunotherapy in early breast cancer. Assay: immunoSEQ multiplex PCR; the TCRdb copy retains only in-frame clones and omits some. Seen here are about 33,000 clones, 89% observed once, and the top ten hold approximately 1.5%. Sample treatment: preoperative locoregional IRX-2 cytokine immunotherapy. Samples came from a phase Ib trial of preoperative locoregional IRX-2 cytokine immunotherapy. The CDR3 has 13 residues. With 6 bases clipped from V and 7 bases from J, the junction kept 6 bases outside the gene matches. Per the germline V gene, CDR1 is LNHDA and CDR2 is SQIVND (reference sequence).

The sequences come from tumor tissue, collected after IRX-2 immunotherapy. The receptor's source is a human donor with breast cancer. This chain links TRBV19 with TRBJ2-7, with TRBD1 matching 10 bases. CDR3 bases: TGTGCCAGTAGCAAGGGGACAGGGGTTGAGCAGTACTTC. It encodes CASSKGTGVEQYF.